This T cell receptor beta chain originates from a study of blood T cell repertoires in COVID-19. Only in-frame clones appear in the TCRdb table, and some are missing; sequencing was by immunoSEQ multiplex PCR. The sample shows about 150,000 clones, 80% of them seen only once. CDR1 and CDR2 (germline): LNHDA, SQIVND (reference sequence). The CDR3 length is 17 residues. Deletions cut 1 base from V and 2 bases from J, with 15 bases between. This clonotype was sampled from a man in his 60s with acute or convalescent COVID-19. The specimen was peripheral blood. The J gene is TRBJ1-5, the V gene TRBV19, with D possibly TRBD1 on 5 matching bases. Here the CDR3 reads CASSIVRGGVGNQPQHF. The CDR3, as DNA: TGTGCCAGTAGTATAGTCCGGGGGGGTGTTGGCAATCAGCCCCAGCATTTT.